A single sample is the source of the 12 T cell receptor beta chains below, sequenced in a study of vaccination effects on CD4 cells after COVID-19. Sequenced by immunoSEQ multiplex PCR; TCRdb stores in-frame clones only, minus some. The table lists roughly 23,000 clones, approximately 70% of them singletons, with about an eighth in the top ten. Under the ViraFEST assay, PBMC were stimulated with viral peptide pools so that antigen-specific CD4+ T cells expanded. Sequencing was performed afterwards. Cultured cells yielded isolated CD4+ T cells after less than 11 days. Antigen specificity for these receptors is unknown. The specimen comprised CD4+ T cells from PBMCs cultured with HCoV-229E spike peptides, sampled before COVID-19 vaccination. These receptors were collected from a human donor who received a COVID-19 vaccine.

The chain joins TRBV7-9 to TRBJ2-1; a possible D gene is TRBD1 (7 bases). V lost 1 base and J 10 bases, leaving 17 bases between the germline ends. Germline V gene data show CDR1 as SEHNR and CDR2 as FQNEAQ (reference sequence). The CDR3 extends over 15 amino acids. CDR3 coding DNA: TGTGCCAGCAGCTTAGGGAGGAGGGGGCAACGGGAGCAGTTCTTC. Its protein product is CASSLGRRGQREQFF. Using reference TRBV7-9 and TRBJ2-1 for the parts outside the CDR3, the full variable domain is DTGVSQNPRHKITKRGQNVTFRCDPISEHNRLYWYRQTLGQGPEFLTYFQNEAQLEKSRLLSDRFSAERPKGSFSTLEIQRTEQGDSAMYLCASSLGRRGQREQFFGPGTRLTVL.

J is TRBJ1-2 and V is TRBV6-1; D gene unclear. V lost 4 bases, J lost 2 bases, and 17 bases lay in between. The germline V gene has CDR1 MNHNS and CDR2 SASEGT. The CDR3 contains 16 residues. CDR3 DNA sequence: TGTGCCAGCAGTGTCAAGTCTGGGAGTGACAACTATGGCTACACCTTC. Translated: CASSVKSGSDNYGYTF.

A few counts support this clone. This chain joins TRBV2 and TRBJ2-2, with D tentatively TRBD1 (6 bases). The CDR3 totals 12 residues. The germline V gene encodes CDR1 SNHLY and CDR2 FYNNEI. V lost 9 bases and J 4 bases, leaving 9 bases between the germline ends. This CDR3 reads CASQGSTGELFF. CDR3 DNA sequence: TGTGCCAGTCAGGGGTCCACCGGGGAGCTGTTTTTT. Looking up the rest from reference TRBV2 and TRBJ2-2 gives the full variable domain: EPEVTQTPSHQVTQMGQEVILRCVPISNHLYFYWYRQILGQKVEFLVSFYNNEISEKSEIFDDQFSVERPDGSNFTLKIRSTKLEDSAMYFCASQGSTGELFFGEGSRLTVL.

The chain has TRBV7-6 and TRBJ2-1, with 11 nucleotides matching TRBD2. The V segment lost 2 bases and the J segment 9 bases; nucleotides outside the gene matches: 9. Germline-derived CDR1 and CDR2 are SGHVS and FNYEAQ. This CDR3 has 16 amino acids. CDR3 in DNA: TGTGCCAGCAGCTTACTAGCGGGGGGCCGGGGAACTGAGCAGTTCTTC. It specifies CASSLLAGGRGTEQFF.

The chain uses TRBV19 and TRBJ1-1; maybe TRBD1 (6 bases). Germline V lookup: CDR1 LNHDA, CDR2 SQIVND (reference sequence). With 1 base removed from V and 5 bases from J, the gap between germline ends came to 14 bases. CDR3 size: 15 residues. This CDR3 reads CASSIGQGRGTEAFF. DNA of the CDR3: TGTGCCAGTAGTATAGGTCAGGGGCGTGGGACTGAAGCTTTCTTT.

This chain joins TRBV19 and TRBJ1-1, with D possibly being TRBD1 (6 bases). The CDR3 is 13 amino acids. Germline V gene data show CDR1 as LNHDA and CDR2 as SQIVND (reference sequence). The ends were cut back, 3 bases at V and 1 base at J, with 6 bases in the middle. This CDR3 is CASSMTGNTEAFF. The CDR3 DNA reads TGTGCCAGTAGTATGACAGGGAACACTGAAGCTTTCTTT.

This clone has a handful of counts. The chain uses TRBV19 and TRBJ1-1; D is unresolved. The CDR3 runs 15 residues. Germline lookup yields CDR1 LNHDA and CDR2 SQIVND (reference sequence). The V end lost 1 base, the J end lost 2 bases, and 11 bases lay between the germline ends. The CDR3: CASSIVPGVNTEAFF. The CDR3 nucleotides are TGTGCCAGTAGTATAGTCCCAGGCGTTAACACTGAAGCTTTCTTT.

The chain carries TRBV5-4 and TRBJ1-4; a possible D gene is TRBD1 (6 bases). CDR1 SGHNT and CDR2 YYREEE come from the germline V gene (reference sequence). The V and J ends lost 0 bases and 0 bases respectively, with 6 bases between them. This CDR3 has 15 amino acids. The CDR3 is CASSLGTATNEKLFF. In DNA form, the CDR3 reads TGTGCCAGCAGCTTGGGGACAGCAACTAATGAAAAACTGTTTTTT.

The chain carries TRBV5-1 and TRBJ1-6; perhaps TRBD1 as D (5 bases). Germline assignment: CDR1 SGHRS and CDR2 YFSETQ. The CDR3 is made up of 16 amino acids. V gave up 0 bases and J gave up 0 bases, with 7 bases separating them. CDR3 in amino acids: CASSLEGNSYNSPLHF. Here the CDR3 DNA reads TGCGCCAGCAGCTTGGAGGGGAACTCCTATAATTCACCCCTCCACTTT.

This clone was seen once. The chain employs TRBV5-6 and TRBJ2-1; D unclear. The CDR3 consists of 13 residues. Germline assignment: CDR1 SGHDT and CDR2 YYEEEE. With 0 bases removed from V and 5 bases from J, the gap between germline ends came to 6 bases. The CDR3 loop is CASSLVWNNEQFF. CDR3 in DNA: TGTGCCAGCAGCTTGGTTTGGAACAATGAGCAGTTCTTC.

The chain has TRBV4-1 and TRBJ2-7; D is ambiguous. V dropped 0 bases and J dropped 9 bases, with 15 bases sitting between them. Germline CDR1 reads MGHRA; CDR2 reads YSYEKL. The CDR3 has 14 amino acids. CDR3 nucleotide sequence: TGCGCCAGCAGCCAAGATCGAGTTTCTTTGGGGCAGTACTTC. Translating it yields CASSQDRVSLGQYF.

V and J are TRBV11-2 and TRBJ2-7; no clear D. The CDR3 has 15 residues. V lost 1 base and J lost 2, with 12 bases in between. In germline, CDR1 is SGHAT, CDR2 FQNNGV. DNA of the CDR3: TGTGCCAGCAGCTTAGGGGTAGTTAGCCCCTACGAGCAGTACTTC. This translates into CASSLGVVSPYEQYF.